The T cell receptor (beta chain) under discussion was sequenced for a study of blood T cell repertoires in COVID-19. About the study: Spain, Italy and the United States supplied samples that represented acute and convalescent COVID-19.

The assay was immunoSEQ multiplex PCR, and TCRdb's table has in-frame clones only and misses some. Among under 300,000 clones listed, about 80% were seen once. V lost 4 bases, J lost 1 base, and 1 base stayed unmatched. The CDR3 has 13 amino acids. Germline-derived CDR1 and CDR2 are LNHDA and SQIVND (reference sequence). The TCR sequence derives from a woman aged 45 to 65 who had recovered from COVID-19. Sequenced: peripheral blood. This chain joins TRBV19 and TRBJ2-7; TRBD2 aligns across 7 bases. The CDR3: CASSTSGSYEQYF. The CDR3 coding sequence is TGTGCCAGTAGTACTAGCGGATCCTACGAGCAGTACTTC.